The T cell receptor beta chain described here comes from a study of glioma-infiltrating T cells after dendritic cell vaccination. Blood PBMC samples: pre-vaccination, two weeks post third vaccination, and at tumor progression. Germline assignment: CDR1 SNHLY and CDR2 FYNNEI. V shed 8 bases and J 4 bases; nucleotides not matched to a gene: 2. The CDR3 contains 13 residues. The immunoSEQ assay amplified TCRB CDR3 from up to roughly 2 ug DNA. Primers: 60 V beta forward and 13 J beta reverse. Repertoires were generated with immunoSEQ multiplex PCR, while TCRdb's copy carries only in-frame clones and drops some. The sample has around 73,000 clones; over 75% are singletons. Overall study findings and caveats: TCR clonality showed no direct relationship with survival.

As to this clone: Its antigen is as yet unknown.

This clonotype was sampled from a human donor with glioblastoma. Sequenced here: blood, sampled before dendritic cell vaccination. The rearrangement links TRBV2 to TRBJ1-1; 12 positions agree with TRBD1. The CDR3 nucleotides are TGTGCCAGCCGGGGACAGGGGGCCACTGAAGCTTTCTTT. It translates to CASRGQGATEAFF.